The clone carrying this T cell receptor beta chain came up a few times. Germline assignment: CDR1 MDHEN and CDR2 SYDVKM. V dropped 7 bases and J dropped 4 bases, with 13 bases sitting between them. The CDR3 extends over 13 amino acids. Repertoires were generated with immunoSEQ multiplex PCR, while TCRdb's copy carries only in-frame clones and drops some. This sample yields a few hundred thousand clones, of which around 90% are seen a single time; approximately 9% belongs to the top ten. The data derive from a study of blood T cell repertoires in COVID-19. Participants spanned ages roughly 18 to 90 years and resided in roughly 26 US areas. The recovered donors of Cohort 3 showed two negative PCRs, clearance, or symptom resolution.

This TCR came from a woman under 30 who had recovered from COVID-19. The chain couples TRBV28 to TRBJ1-2; a possible D gene is TRBD1 (5 bases). Sequenced sample: PBMCs or T cells enriched from blood (not recorded which). For the CDR3, the DNA is TGTGCCAGCAAGAAAACAGGAATCTATGGCTACACCTTC. Translation gives CASKKTGIYGYTF.